The 21 T cell receptor beta chains reported below all come from one sample, sequenced in a study of cytomegalovirus exposure and HLA in healthy donors. PCR amplification relied on 60 Vbeta primers (plus 13 Jbeta primers). The method was immunoSEQ multiplex PCR; TCRdb's version includes in-frame clones alone and lacks a portion of them. Found here are roughly 140,000 clones, nearly 80% of them singletons; the top ten hold roughly 0.7%. Material for sequencing was PBMCs. Every receptor here comes from a male donor in good health and CMV-seronegative.

The chain carries TRBV7-8 and TRBJ2-7; no firm D call. The CDR3 consists of 12 residues. The ends were cut back, 4 bases at V and 6 bases at J, with 10 bases in the middle. In germline, CDR1 is SGHVS, CDR2 FQNEAQ. This chain's CDR3 is CASSSQASEQYF. For the CDR3, the DNA is TGTGCCAGCAGCTCCCAAGCGTCCGAGCAGTACTTC.

This clone was seen only once. The V and J genes are TRBV7-8 and TRBJ1-3; unclear D gene. This CDR3 has 13 amino acids. CDR1 is SGHVS and CDR2 is FQNEAQ in the germline V gene. The V end lost 4 bases, the J end lost 0 bases, and 4 bases lay between the germline ends. The CDR3: CASSSLSGNTIYF. The CDR3 coding sequence is TGTGCCAGCAGCTCACTCTCTGGAAACACCATATATTTT.

V is TRBV29-1 and J is TRBJ2-3; possible D gene TRBD2, 6 bases. Looked up from germline, CDR1 is SQVTM and CDR2 is ANQGSEA. This CDR3 is 12 amino acids long. The V end lost 2 bases, the J end lost 4 bases, and 7 bases lay between the germline ends. This CDR3 reads CSVESGSDTQYF. CDR3 in DNA: TGCAGCGTTGAAAGCGGGTCAGATACGCAGTATTTT.

This clone was observed a few times. The chain employs TRBV9 and TRBJ2-3, with 9 bases lining up with TRBD2. The V gene end was trimmed by 1 base and the J gene end by 8 bases; junction bases not matched to a gene: 14. The CDR3 consists of 17 residues. Germline V CDR1 and CDR2: SGDLS, YYNGEE. CDR3 loop: CASSVSLPSGIRGTQYF. In DNA form, the CDR3 reads TGTGCCAGCAGCGTATCGTTGCCTAGCGGGATCCGGGGTACGCAGTATTTT.

The CDR3 sequence is CAWSVLDTGGYTF. As DNA, the CDR3 is TGTGCCTGGAGTGTACTTGATACGGGGGGCTACACCTTC. The rearrangement joins TRBV30 to TRBJ1-2; D unclear. Trimming removed 0 bases at V and 8 bases at J, with 13 bases between. The CDR3 is 13 residues long. CDR1 and CDR2 (germline): GTSNPN, SVGIG (reference sequence). Looking up the rest from reference TRBV30 and TRBJ1-2 gives the full variable domain: SQTIHQWPATLVQPVGSPLSLECTVEGTSNPNLYWYRQAAGRGLQLLFYSVGIGQISSEVPQNLSASRPQDRQFILSSKKLLLSDSGFYLCAWSVLDTGGYTFGSGTRLTVV.

The chain carries TRBV9 and TRBJ2-2; 11 bases match TRBD2. J gave up 9 bases and V 0 bases, and 4 bases lay outside the gene matches. CDR3 length: 15 amino acids. The germline V gene encodes CDR1 SGDLS and CDR2 YYNGEE. CDR3 protein: CASSVDGTSGWELFF. The CDR3 coding sequence is TGTGCCAGCAGCGTAGACGGGACTAGCGGCTGGGAGCTGTTTTTT. Looking up the rest from reference TRBV9 and TRBJ2-2 gives the full variable domain: DSGVTQTPKHLITATGQRVTLRCSPRSGDLSVYWYQQSLDQGLQFLIQYYNGEERAKGNILERFSAQQFPDLHSELNLSSLELGDSALYFCASSVDGTSGWELFFGEGSRLTVL.

The chain combines TRBV18 with TRBJ1-1; tentatively, D is TRBD1 (6 bases). This CDR3 has 14 amino acids. Trimming stripped 3 bases from V and 5 bases from J, with 13 bases between. Germline CDR1 KGHSH, CDR2 LQKENI. CDR3 bases: TGTGCCAGCTCACCGGGCGGGGGCTGGACTGAAGCTTTCTTT. It is translated as CASSPGGGWTEAFF. Together with reference TRBV18 and TRBJ1-1, the CDR3 gives the full variable domain: NAGVMQNPRHLVRRRGQEARLRCSPMKGHSHVYWYRQLPEEGLKFMVYLQKENIIDESGMPKERFSAEFPKEGPSILRIQQVVRGDSAAYFCASSPGGGWTEAFFGQGTRLTVV.

This clone was recorded a few times. This sequence joins TRBV19 and TRBJ2-7, with D tentatively TRBD1 (5 bases). The CDR3 loop spans 13 amino acids. CDR1 and CDR2 (germline): LNHDA, SQIVND (reference sequence). The V end was cut by 3 bases, the J end by 3 bases, with 9 bases between. CDR3 in amino acids: CASSIDRFYEQYF. The CDR3 DNA is TGTGCCAGTAGTATCGACAGATTCTACGAGCAGTACTTC.

V is TRBV12-5 and J is TRBJ1-6; the D is unclear. CDR1 is LGHNT, CDR2 FRNRAP, per germline. Deletions cut 0 bases from V and 7 bases from J, with 7 bases between. CDR3 length: 14 residues. The CDR3 protein is CASGLVPNNSPLHF. The CDR3 nucleotides are TGTGCTAGTGGTTTGGTACCTAACAATTCACCCCTCCACTTT. Complete variable domain (other parts from reference TRBV12-5 and TRBJ1-6): DARVTQTPRHKVTEMGQEVTMRCQPILGHNTVFWYRQTMMQGLELLAYFRNRAPLDDSGMPKDRFSAEMPDATLATLKIQPSEPRDSAVYFCASGLVPNNSPLHFGNGTRLTVT.

The chain has TRBV11-3 and TRBJ2-5; 7 positions agree with TRBD2. Trimming removed 5 bases from V and 11 bases from J; junction bases left unmatched: 8. The CDR3 is 12 amino acids. The germline V gene has CDR1 SGHNT and CDR2 YENEEA. The CDR3 spells CASSQTAGEQYF. CDR3 sequence (DNA): TGTGCCAGCAGCCAAACGGCGGGGGAGCAGTACTTC.

J is TRBJ1-1 and V is TRBV18; the D gene is possibly TRBD1 (5 bases). CDR3 length: 14 residues. Deletions cut 5 bases from V and 5 bases from J, with 15 bases between. Germline V gene data show CDR1 as KGHSH and CDR2 as LQKENI. CDR3: CASSEAFTGTEAFF. CDR3 in DNA: TGTGCCAGCTCAGAGGCCTTTACAGGAACTGAAGCTTTCTTT.

CDR3 residues: CASSQGVWDRDNEQFF. DNA for the CDR3: TGCGCCAGCAGCCAAGGGGTATGGGACAGGGACAATGAGCAGTTCTTC. The rearrangement joins TRBV4-3 to TRBJ2-1; TRBD1 aligns across 9 bases. V lost 1 base and J lost 5; bases outside the gene matches: 6. The CDR3 contains 16 residues. Germline-derived CDR1 and CDR2 are LGHNA and YSLEER.

The rearrangement uses TRBV5-5 and TRBJ2-3, with D tentatively TRBD2 (6 bases). Per germline, CDR1 SGHKS and CDR2 YYEKEE (reference sequence). This CDR3 is built from 15 residues. V lost 0 bases and J 2 bases, leaving 10 bases between the germline ends. CDR3 protein: CASSLGSGDTDTQYF. Here the CDR3 DNA reads TGTGCCAGCAGCTTGGGTAGCGGAGACACAGATACGCAGTATTTT.

As DNA, the CDR3 is TGTGCCAGCAGCTCCCCTAGAGACGAGCAGTACTTC. This codes for CASSSPRDEQYF. This sequence joins TRBV7-9 and TRBJ2-7; D remains ambiguous. This CDR3 has 12 residues. Germline V lookup: CDR1 SEHNR, CDR2 FQNEAQ (reference sequence). V lost 4 bases to trimming and J lost 5 bases, with 9 bases between them. Full variable domain (outside the CDR3, taken from reference TRBV7-9 and TRBJ2-7): DTGVSQNPRHKITKRGQNVTFRCDPISEHNRLYWYRQTLGQGPEFLTYFQNEAQLEKSRLLSDRFSAERPKGSFSTLEIQRTEQGDSAMYLCASSSPRDEQYFGPGTRLTVT.

The CDR3 sequence is CASSQTTGNRNTIYF. The CDR3 region has the DNA TGCGCCAGCAGCCAGACGACAGGGAACAGAAACACCATATATTTT. The chain employs TRBV4-1 and TRBJ1-3; TRBD1 agrees at 7 bases. Germline CDR1 is MGHRA and CDR2 is YSYEKL. This CDR3 region has 15 residues. Losses at the gene ends were 3 bases for V and 5 bases for J; bases not matched to a gene: 7.

V and J are TRBV19 and TRBJ1-2; 9 positions match TRBD1. This CDR3 is built from 14 residues. Germline lookup yields CDR1 LNHDA and CDR2 SQIVND (reference sequence). The trim removed 3 bases at V and 7 bases at J, leaving 6 bases unmatched. The CDR3 DNA reads as TGTGCCAGTAGTATCCCGGGACAGGGCGTTGGCTACACCTTC. It yields the protein CASSIPGQGVGYTF.

This clone was detected a few times. The V and J genes are TRBV29-1 and TRBJ1-1; no definite D call. CDR1 is SQVTM and CDR2 is ANQGSEA in the germline V gene. Between the trimmed V and J ends, which lost 4 bases and 5 bases, there was a span of 8 bases. The CDR3 is 11 residues long. CDR3 loop: CSVALGTEAFF. DNA of the CDR3: TGCAGCGTTGCCCTCGGGACTGAAGCTTTCTTT.

The chain employs TRBV14 and TRBJ2-5, with 7 bases matching TRBD2. CDR3 length equals 15 residues. The V gene end was trimmed by 5 bases and the J gene end by 4 bases; junction bases not matched to a gene: 10. Germline V gene data show CDR1 as SGHDN and CDR2 as FVKESK. DNA of the CDR3: TGTGCCAGCAGCACCCGACTAGCACGCCCAGAGACCCAGTACTTC. This sequence encodes CASSTRLARPETQYF.

The chain couples TRBV5-5 to TRBJ1-6, with TRBD1 matching 11 bases. Germline-derived CDR1 and CDR2 are SGHKS and YYEKEE (reference sequence). The CDR3 spans 15 residues. V lost 4 bases and J lost 9; bases outside the gene matches: 6. The CDR3 is CASSTRTGGPSPLHF. The CDR3 DNA is TGTGCCAGCAGCACCAGGACAGGGGGCCCTTCACCCCTCCACTTT.

This chain uses TRBV7-9 with TRBJ2-5; 9 bases are a match to TRBD2. The V and J ends lost 1 base and 2 bases, in that order; junction bases with no gene match: 5. CDR3 length equals 16 residues. CDR1 is SEHNR and CDR2 is FQNEAQ in the germline V gene (reference sequence). CDR3 bases: TGTGCCAGCAGCTTAGGGGCGGGAGGGACACAAGAGACCCAGTACTTC. It specifies CASSLGAGGTQETQYF.

The gene calls are TRBV19 and TRBJ2-2; D call uncertain. This CDR3 contains 14 residues. Germline CDR1 LNHDA, CDR2 SQIVND (reference sequence). Trimming removed 1 base from V and 4 bases from J, with 7 bases in between. CDR3 region: CASSIGGTTGELFF. The CDR3 DNA reads as TGTGCCAGTAGTATAGGCGGAACCACCGGGGAGCTGTTTTTT.